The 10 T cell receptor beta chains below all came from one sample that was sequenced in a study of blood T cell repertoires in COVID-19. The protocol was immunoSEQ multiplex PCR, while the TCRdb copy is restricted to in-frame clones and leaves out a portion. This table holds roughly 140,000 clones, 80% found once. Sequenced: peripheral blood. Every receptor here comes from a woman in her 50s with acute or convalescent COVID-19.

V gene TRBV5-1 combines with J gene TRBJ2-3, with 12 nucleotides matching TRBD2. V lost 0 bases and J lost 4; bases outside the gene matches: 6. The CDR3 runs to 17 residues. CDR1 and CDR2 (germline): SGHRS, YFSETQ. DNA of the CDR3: TGCGCCAGCAGCTTGGCCAGGCCTAGCGGGGGGGCAGATACGCAGTATTTT. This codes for CASSLARPSGGADTQYF.

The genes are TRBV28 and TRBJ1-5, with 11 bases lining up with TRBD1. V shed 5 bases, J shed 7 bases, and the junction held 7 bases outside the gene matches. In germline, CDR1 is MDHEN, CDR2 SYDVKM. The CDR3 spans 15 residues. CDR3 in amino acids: CASSKGDRGGQPQHF. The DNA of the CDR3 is TGTGCCAGCAGTAAAGGGGACAGGGGGGGGCAGCCCCAGCATTTT.

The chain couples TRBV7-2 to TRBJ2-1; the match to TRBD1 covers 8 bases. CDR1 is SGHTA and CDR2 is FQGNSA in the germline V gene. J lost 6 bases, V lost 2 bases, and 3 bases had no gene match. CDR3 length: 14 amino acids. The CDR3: CASSLQTGGNEQFF. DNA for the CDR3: TGTGCCAGCAGCTTACAAACAGGGGGCAATGAGCAGTTCTTC.

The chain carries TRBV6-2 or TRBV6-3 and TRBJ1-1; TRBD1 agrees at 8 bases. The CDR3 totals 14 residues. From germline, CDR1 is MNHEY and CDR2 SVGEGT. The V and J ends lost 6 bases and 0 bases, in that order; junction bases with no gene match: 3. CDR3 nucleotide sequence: TGTGCCAGCAGCCCGGACAGGGTGAACACTGAAGCTTTCTTT. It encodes CASSPDRVNTEAFF.

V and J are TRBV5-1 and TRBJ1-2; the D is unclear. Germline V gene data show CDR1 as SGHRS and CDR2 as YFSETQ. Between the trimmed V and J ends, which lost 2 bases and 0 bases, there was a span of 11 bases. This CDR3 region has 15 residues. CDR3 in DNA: TGCGCCAGCAGCTTACTTCACTCCTCTAACTATGGCTACACCTTC. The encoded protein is CASSLLHSSNYGYTF.

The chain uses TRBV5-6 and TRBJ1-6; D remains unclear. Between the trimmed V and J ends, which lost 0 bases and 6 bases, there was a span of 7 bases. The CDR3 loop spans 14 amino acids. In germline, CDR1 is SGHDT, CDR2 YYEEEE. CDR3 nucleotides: TGTGCCAGCAGCTTGGGGCAGGCTAATTCACCCCTCCACTTT. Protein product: CASSLGQANSPLHF.

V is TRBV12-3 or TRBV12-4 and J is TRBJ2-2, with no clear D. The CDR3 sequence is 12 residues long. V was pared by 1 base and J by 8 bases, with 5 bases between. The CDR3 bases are TGTGCCAGCAGTTTAGATCGTGGGGAGCTGTTTTTT. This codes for CASSLDRGELFF.

The CDR3, as DNA: TGCAGTACCCCGGGGCGGGAGACATCCACAGATACGCAGTATTTT. Protein product: CSTPGRETSTDTQYF. This chain joins TRBV29-1 and TRBJ2-3; 7 nucleotides agree with TRBD2. The CDR3 covers 15 residues. Germline lookup yields CDR1 SQVTM and CDR2 ANQGSEA.

CDR3 DNA sequence: TGTGCCAGCAGCTTGTCGACAGGCAATAATTCACCCCTCCACTTT. Encoded protein: CASSLSTGNNSPLHF. The chain employs TRBV6-5 and TRBJ1-6; the D gene is possibly TRBD1 (6 bases). Germline V gives CDR1 MNHEY, CDR2 SVGAGI. This CDR3 region has 15 residues. The ends were cut back, 6 bases at V and 5 bases at J, with 14 bases in the middle.

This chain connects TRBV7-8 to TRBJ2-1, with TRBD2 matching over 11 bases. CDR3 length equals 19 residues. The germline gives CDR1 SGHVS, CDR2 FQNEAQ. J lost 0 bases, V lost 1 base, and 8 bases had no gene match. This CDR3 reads CASSLVPSGGTSSYNEQFF. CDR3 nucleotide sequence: TGTGCCAGCAGCTTAGTGCCTAGCGGGGGGACCAGCTCCTACAATGAGCAGTTCTTC.